The 29 T cell receptor beta chains below come from one sample, sequenced in a study of T cell repertoires in cytomegalovirus infection. One entry per CDR3 protein, called by TCRdb with MiXCR from the reads. Here the sample spans about 250,000 distinct CDR3 sequences, roughly 12% being singletons. Sequencing was carried out using PBMCs. These receptors were taken from a human donor in good health (CMV status not recorded). Some clones in this sample may be carry-over from other donors' samples.

Only a few counts were recorded for this clonotype. This sequence joins TRBV29-1 and TRBJ2-3; TRBD2 aligns across 14 bases. Germline CDR1 SQVTM, CDR2 ANQGSEA. V lost 1 base, J lost 0 bases, and 0 bases stayed unmatched. This CDR3 spans 16 amino acids. The CDR3 nucleotides are TGCAGCGTTGAAGGGACTAGCGGGGGGAGCACAGATACGCAGTATTTT. Translation: CSVEGTSGGSTDTQYF.

This clonotype appeared many times. The chain couples TRBV6-2 or TRBV6-3 to TRBJ2-5; 8 bases are shared with TRBD2. The CDR3 covers 14 residues. Germline V CDR1 and CDR2: MNHEY, SVGEGT. The V gene end was trimmed by 8 bases and the J gene end by 5 bases; junction bases not matched to a gene: 10. The CDR3 bases are TGTGCCAGCCAACGAGCGGGAGATCGTGAGACCCAGTACTTC. Protein: CASQRAGDRETQYF.

This clonotype was seen only a few times. CDR3 region: CSARDYGGQETQYF. The CDR3 bases are TGCAGTGCTAGAGATTACGGGGGGCAAGAGACCCAGTACTTC. The chain combines TRBV20-1 with TRBJ2-5; 7 nucleotides agree with TRBD2. CDR1 is DFQATT, CDR2 SNEGSKA, per germline (reference sequence). Unmatched junction bases numbered 3, after V lost 0 bases and J lost 2 bases. This CDR3 contains 14 residues.

In the case of this clonotype: Being one base from a much bigger clone, this may be a read error. The chain combines TRBV19 with TRBJ2-7; TRBD2 matches at 10 bases. V trimming: 5 bases; J trimming: 4 bases; junction bases outside the gene matches: 8. The CDR3 runs to 15 residues. Germline CDR1 LNHDA, CDR2 SQIVND (reference sequence). The CDR3 nucleotides read TGTGCCAGTAGTTCGTCTAGCGGGGGTTTATACGAGCAGTACTTC. The encoded protein is CASSSSSGGLYEQYF.

The chain employs TRBV4-3 and TRBJ2-2, with 12 bases matching TRBD2. V lost 0 bases, J lost 5 bases, and 7 bases stayed unmatched. CDR3 size: 18 residues. The germline gives CDR1 LGHNA, CDR2 YSLEER. For the CDR3, the DNA is TGCGCCAGCAGCCAAGAAGCTAGCGGGGGGGCCCGGACCGGGGAGCTGTTTTTT. Its protein product is CASSQEASGGARTGELFF.

The genes are TRBV5-1 and TRBJ2-1; 10 bases agree with TRBD2. Germline CDR1 is SGHRS and CDR2 is YFSETQ. The CDR3 is made up of 15 amino acids. V lost 3 bases to trimming and J lost 10 bases; unmatched junction nucleotides: 10. The CDR3 region has the DNA TGCGCCAGCAGCTCGGACAGCGGGAGGGCCGGGGAGCAGTTCTTC. Protein product: CASSSDSGRAGEQFF.

This clonotype was counted many times. The chain couples TRBV7-3 to TRBJ2-1; 9 bases match TRBD2. CDR1 is SGHTA, CDR2 FQGTGA, per germline. The CDR3 runs to 15 residues. Losses at the gene ends were 5 bases for V and 7 bases for J; bases not matched to a gene: 9. The CDR3 protein is CASSQNSGGENEQFF. For the CDR3, the DNA is TGTGCCAGCAGCCAAAATAGCGGGGGTGAGAATGAGCAGTTCTTC.

This clonotype was counted ten times or more. V gene TRBV7-8 combines with J gene TRBJ2-7; D is perhaps TRBD2 (6 bases). Trimming stripped 4 bases from V and 2 bases from J, with 12 bases between. The CDR3 contains 14 residues. Per germline, CDR1 SGHVS and CDR2 FQNEAQ. CDR3 nucleotide sequence: TGTGCCAGCAGCTGGGGGTTAGCGGCCTACGAGCAGTACTTC. This sequence encodes CASSWGLAAYEQYF.

This clonotype was seen at least ten times. The genes are TRBV11-1 and TRBJ2-5; 7 bases align to TRBD2. J was trimmed by 4 bases and V by 1 base; bases with no gene match: 12. The CDR3 is 17 residues long. The germline V gene has CDR1 SGHAT and CDR2 FQDESV (reference sequence). DNA for the CDR3: TGTGCCAGCAGCTTAGACGTACGTGCGGGAGACTTAGAGACCCAGTACTTC. Translation gives CASSLDVRAGDLETQYF.

This clonotype was counted at least ten times. The CDR3 DNA follows: TGTGCCAGCAGCCAGGACAGGGCTGGAAATGAGCAGTTCTTC. It codes for CASSQDRAGNEQFF. The chain has TRBV11-2 and TRBJ2-1; 8 bases match TRBD1. Trimming at V came to 5 bases and at J to 7 bases, leaving 7 bases not matched to a gene. Per the germline V gene, CDR1 is SGHAT and CDR2 is FQNNGV. The CDR3 has 14 amino acids.

This clonotype was observed many times. The chain links TRBV7-3 to TRBJ2-7; 8 nucleotides agree with TRBD1. CDR3 length: 15 residues. The trim removed 4 bases at V and 5 bases at J, leaving 10 bases unmatched. The V gene's germline CDR1 is SGHTA and CDR2 FQGTGA. CDR3 DNA: TGTGCCAGCAGCTCGACAGGGGCGACGGTCCACGAGCAGTACTTC. Translating gives CASSSTGATVHEQYF.

This clonotype was observed a few times. The chain is built from TRBV5-6 and TRBJ2-4; possibly TRBD1 or TRBD2 for D (5 bases each). The V gene's germline CDR1 is SGHDT and CDR2 YYEEEE. The V end lost 3 bases, the J end lost 2 bases, and 15 bases lay between the germline ends. CDR3 length: 16 amino acids. CDR3 in amino acids: CASSSGPTLTKNIQYF. The CDR3 DNA follows: TGTGCCAGCAGCTCGGGACCCACACTTACCAAAAACATTCAGTACTTC.

This clonotype was recorded only once. This sequence joins TRBV29-1 and TRBJ2-2; TRBD1 matches at 8 bases. The CDR3 runs to 13 residues. The J segment lost 7 bases and the V segment lost 4 bases, leaving 5 bases of the junction unmatched. The germline V gene has CDR1 SQVTM and CDR2 ANQGSEA. This CDR3 reads CSVADRAIGELFF. CDR3 DNA: TGCAGCGTTGCGGACAGGGCGATCGGGGAGCTGTTTTTT.

The chain recombines TRBV10-3 with TRBJ1-2; 8 bases are a match to TRBD1. The CDR3 loop spans 13 amino acids. V gave up 6 bases and J gave up 6 bases; unmatched junction bases: 6. Germline loops: CDR1 ENHRY, CDR2 SYGVKD. The CDR3: CAISEVTGDGYTF. For the CDR3, the DNA is TGTGCCATCAGCGAGGTGACAGGGGATGGCTACACCTTC.

This clonotype was seen many times. The rearrangement uses TRBV7-3 and TRBJ2-3; 8 nucleotides line up with TRBD2. V shed 5 bases, J shed 3 bases, and the junction held 7 bases outside the gene matches. CDR1 SGHTA and CDR2 FQGTGA come from the germline V gene. The CDR3 runs to 15 residues. CDR3 sequence reads: CASSPQSGRTDTQYF. The CDR3 DNA reads as TGTGCCAGCAGCCCCCAGAGCGGGAGAACAGATACGCAGTATTTT.

This clonotype has at least ten counts. The V gene is TRBV12-5, the J gene TRBJ2-2; D unclear. V gave up 4 bases and J gave up 6 bases, with 6 bases separating them. Germline assignment: CDR1 LGHNT and CDR2 FRNRAP. The CDR3 covers 12 residues. CDR3 nucleotides: TGTGCTAGTGGTTCCCGGGCCGGGGAGCTGTTTTTT. Its protein product is CASGSRAGELFF.

In its sample, this clonotype was seen many times. CDR3 coding DNA: TGTGCCAGCAGCTCGGGACAGGGGGACCCAGATACGCAGTATTTT. This gives the protein CASSSGQGDPDTQYF. The genes are TRBV7-2 and TRBJ2-3; 11 nucleotides agree with TRBD1. There are 15 residues in the CDR3. V shed 4 bases, J shed 4 bases, and the junction held 4 bases outside the gene matches. Germline V gene sequence: CDR1 SGHTA, CDR2 FQGNSA.

This clonotype has a handful of counts. The rearrangement uses TRBV7-9 and TRBJ2-5; no clear D gene. This CDR3 contains 15 residues. CDR1 and CDR2 (germline): SEHNR, FQNEAQ (reference sequence). Trimming stripped 1 base from V and 0 bases from J, with 9 bases between. This chain's CDR3 is CASSLEASNQETQYF. The CDR3 DNA sequence: TGTGCCAGCAGCTTAGAGGCATCGAACCAAGAGACCCAGTACTTC.

This clonotype showed up just a few times. The genes are TRBV2 and TRBJ2-1; 9 bases line up with TRBD1. The trim removed 6 bases at V and 7 bases at J, leaving 4 bases unmatched. Germline V gene sequence: CDR1 SNHLY, CDR2 FYNNEI. CDR3 length equals 13 residues. CDR3 region: CASRRDRENEQFF. The CDR3 coding sequence is TGTGCCAGCAGACGGGACAGGGAAAATGAGCAGTTCTTC.

The sample holds many counts of this clonotype. The chain is built from TRBV7-8 and TRBJ2-7; D might be TRBD1 (6 bases). Germline lookup yields CDR1 SGHVS and CDR2 FQNEAQ. Trimming removed 6 bases at V and 3 bases at J, with 15 bases between. The CDR3 covers 14 residues. The CDR3 loop reads CASSFRQVNYEQYF. DNA for the CDR3: TGTGCCAGCAGTTTTAGACAGGTCAACTACGAGCAGTACTTC.

This clonotype was seen only a few times. The chain couples TRBV6-5 to TRBJ1-2; D gene unclear. Germline values: CDR1 MNHEY, CDR2 SVGAGI. This CDR3 region has 15 residues. V was clipped by 4 bases and J by 0 bases, with 12 bases between them. The CDR3 DNA reads TGTGCCAGCAGTTCCACGGGTCTTTCTAACTATGGCTACACCTTC. It specifies CASSSTGLSNYGYTF.

This clonotype showed up just a few times. This rearrangement joins TRBV29-1 to TRBJ2-6; unclear D gene. There are 12 residues in the CDR3. Trimming shortened V by 3 bases and J by 1 base, and 1 base separated the two germline ends. CDR1 is SQVTM, CDR2 ANQGSEA, per germline. The CDR3 loop is CSVESGANVLTF. For the CDR3, the DNA is TGCAGCGTTGAGTCTGGGGCCAACGTCCTGACTTTC.

This clonotype has only a few counts. The rearrangement uses TRBV27 and TRBJ1-2, with 10 nucleotides matching TRBD1. This CDR3 has 15 amino acids. CDR1 and CDR2 (germline): MNHEY, SMNVEV (reference sequence). The junction had 5 bases not matched to a gene; V was cut back by 3 bases and J by 4 bases. The CDR3 region is CASSFGTGDTYGYTF. The CDR3 nucleotides read TGTGCCAGCAGTTTCGGGACAGGGGACACCTATGGCTACACCTTC.

At least ten counts were recorded for this clonotype. This chain links TRBV19 with TRBJ2-3; 9 nucleotides line up with TRBD1. The CDR3 spans 15 residues. V shed 4 bases, J shed 3 bases, and the junction held 5 bases outside the gene matches. Per germline, CDR1 LNHDA and CDR2 SQIVND (reference sequence). The CDR3 reads CASSKQGARTDTQYF. The CDR3 DNA follows: TGTGCCAGTAGTAAACAGGGGGCGCGGACAGATACGCAGTATTTT.

Here the CDR3 DNA reads TGTGCCAGCAGAAACTCATTGAACACTGAAGCTTTCTTT. Its translation is CASRNSLNTEAFF. The chain has TRBV2 and TRBJ1-1; no firm D call. This CDR3 region has 13 residues. Germline V gene data show CDR1 as SNHLY and CDR2 as FYNNEI. V shed 6 bases and J shed 0 bases, with 8 bases lying between them.

The rearrangement links TRBV30 to TRBJ1-2; possibly TRBD1 for D (6 bases). This CDR3 has 13 residues. V lost 8 bases, J lost 2 bases, and 15 bases lay in between. The germline V gene has CDR1 GTSNPN and CDR2 SVGIG (reference sequence). CDR3 sequence (DNA): TGTGCCACCCCGCGGACAGACAACTATGGCTACACCTTC. Its translation: CATPRTDNYGYTF.

There are many counts of this clonotype. The rearrangement uses TRBV7-2 and TRBJ1-5; the match to TRBD1 covers 10 bases. V shed 1 base and J 9 bases; nucleotides not matched to a gene: 3. Germline loops: CDR1 SGHTA, CDR2 FQGNSA. CDR3 length: 14 residues. The CDR3 sequence: CASSLDDRGRPQHF. In nucleotides, the CDR3 is TGTGCCAGCAGCTTAGATGACAGGGGGCGGCCCCAGCATTTT.

The sample holds many counts of this clonotype. This chain uses TRBV7-2 with TRBJ2-7; D may match TRBD1 or TRBD2 (5 bases each). In germline, CDR1 is SGHTA, CDR2 FQGNSA. CDR3 length equals 18 residues. Trimming stripped 5 bases from V and 4 bases from J, with 27 bases between. This CDR3 reads CASSDRTNAGTQRYEQYF. The CDR3 DNA follows: TGTGCCAGCAGCGACCGAACGAATGCCGGGACCCAACGGTACGAGCAGTACTTC.

This clonotype was detected ten times or more. The V and J genes are TRBV5-6 and TRBJ2-2, with D unclear. Trimming took 1 base from V and 9 from J, leaving 13 bases between them. This CDR3 is 14 amino acids long. Germline V CDR1 and CDR2: SGHDT, YYEEEE. CDR3 nucleotides: TGTGCCAGCAGCTTGATGACTGCCGTTAGGGAGCTGTTTTTT. It encodes CASSLMTAVRELFF.